One T cell receptor (beta chain) is described in this entry. Its target is unknown. TCR beta CDR3 regions were amplified from RNA. The HTBI primer set was used in a first-round RT-PCR of the TCR CDR3. Via MiXCR, TCRdb re-called the multiplex PCR reads, giving one row per CDR3 protein. Of a few hundred thousand distinct CDR3 sequences in the sample, less than 15% were seen once. This entry comes from a study of T cells in Graves' hyperthyroidism and ophthalmopathy. Patients were aged 18 to 65, had disease duration under 2 months, and had newly diagnosed hyperthyroidism. Used for diagnoses were clinical symptoms, serum thyroxine and TRAb, thyroid ultrasound and orbital computed tomography. The CDR3 is made up of 14 amino acids. The germline V gene encodes CDR1 SEHNR and CDR2 FQNEAQ (reference sequence). V was shortened by 4 bases and J by 6 bases, with 10 bases between the two germline ends. Overall study results and limits: Using 13 V-J features, a model discriminated ophthalmopathy from stable hyperthyroidism.

This TCR was recovered from a young man with Graves' hyperthyroidism that later progressed to Graves' ophthalmopathy. Sequenced input: blood. The gene calls are TRBV7-9 and TRBJ1-6, with D possibly being TRBD1 (6 bases). CDR3 loop: CASSSTGINSPLHF. The CDR3 DNA sequence: TGTGCCAGCAGCTCAACAGGGATTAATTCACCCCTCCACTTT.